This T cell receptor beta chain was identified in a study of blood T cell repertoires in COVID-19. The table came from immunoSEQ multiplex PCR; TCRdb's copy has only in-frame clones and leaves some out. Here the sample spans some 150,000 clones, over 70% being singletons. This CDR3 has 16 amino acids. V and J are TRBV12-1 and TRBJ2-7; no check of the table's D call, TRBD2, against the DNA was made. TRBV12-1 is described as a pseudogene. Sequencing was performed on peripheral blood. The TCR sequence derives from a man aged 45-65 years with active COVID-19. The CDR3 sequence is CASSPWDFIISYEQYF. DNA for the CDR3: TGTGCCAGCAGCCCCTGGGACTTCATAATATCCTACGAGCAGTACTTC.